Following are 27 T cell receptor beta chains from one sample sequenced in a study of regulatory T cells in long-lasting Graves disease. Regarding time point: newly diagnosed GD, antithyroid drugs for less than 3 months. Scientists built the TCR library using RNA that was extracted from PBMCs. The authors built TCR beta libraries using iRepertoire HTBI primers and Arm-PCR of CDR3 regions. TCRdb fed the multiplex PCR reads into MiXCR, producing one record per CDR3 protein. The data hold roughly 380,000 distinct CDR3 sequences, with 15% observed a single time. The source material was peripheral blood mononuclear cells (PBMCs), sampled at new diagnosis, from a patient treated with antithyroid drugs. The receptors come from a female donor with Graves disease.

This clonotype was detected a few times. CDR3 coding DNA: TGTGCCAGCAAGATCGGGACTCCGACCTCCTATAATTCACCCCTCCACTTT. It codes for CASKIGTPTSYNSPLHF. The chain uses TRBV6-1 and TRBJ1-6, with D maybe TRBD1 (5 bases). The CDR3 totals 17 residues. V was clipped by 7 bases and J by 0 bases, with 16 bases between them. The V gene's germline CDR1 is MNHNS and CDR2 SASEGT.

In its sample, this clonotype was seen many times. This chain joins TRBV4-1 and TRBJ2-3; possibly TRBD1 or TRBD2 for D (5 bases each). CDR3 length: 13 amino acids. Germline-derived CDR1 and CDR2 are MGHRA and YSYEKL. Trimming pared 3 bases from V and 10 bases from J, leaving 14 bases between. The CDR3 DNA reads TGCGCCAGCAGCCAGGAGTATACGGGACCGCAGTATTTT. Translation: CASSQEYTGPQYF.

The chain employs TRBV9 and TRBJ2-2; D is undetermined. V was pared by 0 bases and J by 8 bases, with 23 bases between. This CDR3 contains 18 residues. In germline, CDR1 is SGDLS, CDR2 YYNGEE. The CDR3 reads CASSVGTATARTGGELFF. The CDR3 bases are TGTGCCAGCAGCGTAGGGACGGCCACCGCGAGGACCGGAGGGGAGCTGTTTTTT.

This clonotype came up many times. The V call is TRBV25-1, the J call TRBJ2-2, with D perhaps TRBD1 (5 bases). Per germline, CDR1 MGHDK and CDR2 SYGVNS. Trimming stripped 5 bases from V and 0 bases from J, with 28 bases between. The CDR3 extends over 21 amino acids. CDR3 protein: CASSQNPIVIWTPANTGELFF. The CDR3 bases are TGTGCCAGCAGTCAAAATCCGATCGTCATCTGGACACCCGCGAACACCGGGGAGCTGTTTTTT.

This clonotype showed up just a few times. This chain connects TRBV4-1 to TRBJ1-6; 7 bases align to TRBD1. Germline V gives CDR1 MGHRA, CDR2 YSYEKL. There are 15 residues in the CDR3. The trim removed 6 bases at V and 10 bases at J, leaving 12 bases unmatched. CDR3 bases: TGCGCCAGCAGACCCCCGGGACAGAGAAACTCACCCCTCCACTTT. This sequence encodes CASRPPGQRNSPLHF.

The sample holds many counts of this clonotype. This chain joins TRBV12-3 or TRBV12-4 and TRBJ2-2; the D gene is possibly TRBD1 (6 bases). The V end was cut by 7 bases, the J end by 6 bases, with 18 bases between. This CDR3 is 15 amino acids long. The CDR3 sequence is CASIRPRQVPGELFF. In nucleotides, the CDR3 is TGTGCCAGCATTCGCCCGCGACAGGTACCCGGGGAGCTGTTTTTT.

This clonotype was seen many times. This rearrangement joins TRBV28 to TRBJ2-2; TRBD2 agrees at 13 bases. This CDR3 comprises 20 residues. CDR1 is MDHEN and CDR2 is SYDVKM in the germline V gene. Unmatched junction bases numbered 13, after V lost 2 bases and J lost 4 bases. CDR3 DNA sequence: TGTGCCAGCAGTTTACACGCCTCGGGACTAGCGGGAAGAGTCACCGGGGAGCTGTTTTTT. Its protein is CASSLHASGLAGRVTGELFF. Full variable domain (rest looked up from reference TRBV28 and TRBJ2-2): DVKVTQSSRYLVKRTGEKVFLECVQDMDHENMFWYRQDPGLGLRLIYFSYDVKMKEKGDIPEGYSVSREKKERFSLILESASTNQTSMYLCASSLHASGLAGRVTGELFFGEGSRLTVL.

Only a few counts were recorded for this clonotype. This chain connects TRBV10-3 to TRBJ2-5; possibly TRBD1 for D (6 bases). Deletions cut 9 bases from V and 2 bases from J, with 13 bases between. The CDR3 extends over 13 amino acids. The germline gives CDR1 ENHRY, CDR2 SYGVKD. Written as DNA, the CDR3 is TGTGCCATAGGGGGATCGGTACAAGAGACCCAGTACTTC. Translated, it gives CAIGGSVQETQYF.

This clonotype was seen many times. V usage is TRBV3-1 and J usage is TRBJ1-4, with D possibly matching TRBD1 (5 bases). Trimming left V 1 base short and J 5 bases short, with 14 bases between. The CDR3 loop spans 16 amino acids. Germline assignment: CDR1 LGHDT and CDR2 YNNKEL (reference sequence). CDR3 DNA sequence: TGTGCCAGCAGCCAAGGGAGGGGCGGTGGAAATGAAAAACTGTTTTTT. Translated: CASSQGRGGGNEKLFF.

At least ten counts were recorded for this clonotype. This rearrangement joins TRBV12-3 or TRBV12-4 to TRBJ2-3; 11 bases align to TRBD2. Trimming cost V 6 bases and J 0 bases; bases outside gene matches: 5. The CDR3 runs to 16 residues. CDR3 region: CASSLRTSGSTDTQYF. CDR3 nucleotides: TGTGCCAGCAGCCTACGGACTAGCGGGAGCACAGATACGCAGTATTTT.

Ten or more counts support this clonotype. This chain joins TRBV5-4 and TRBJ1-2; TRBD1 matches 7 bases. V dropped 3 bases and J dropped 4; count of bases not matched to a gene: 3. The length of the CDR3 is 13 residues. The V gene's germline CDR1 is SGHNT and CDR2 YYREEE (reference sequence). CDR3: CASSSGTAYGYTF. DNA for the CDR3: TGTGCCAGCAGCTCCGGGACAGCCTATGGCTACACCTTC.

This clonotype was recorded many times. The chain combines TRBV7-3 with TRBJ1-6; D ambiguous. Germline V lookup: CDR1 SGHTA, CDR2 FQGTGA. The CDR3 spans 14 residues. V gave up 1 base and J gave up 7 bases, with 8 bases separating them. CDR3 bases: TGTGCCAGCAGCTTAATGTCACAGAATTCACCCCTCCACTTT. This gives the protein CASSLMSQNSPLHF.

This clonotype was counted at least ten times. V usage is TRBV27 and J usage is TRBJ2-1, with TRBD1 matching 7 bases. The CDR3 is 15 amino acids. The V gene end was trimmed by 5 bases and the J gene end by 0 bases; junction bases not matched to a gene: 4. The germline V gene encodes CDR1 MNHEY and CDR2 SMNVEV (reference sequence). CDR3 in DNA: TGTGCCAGCAGTATGGACAGGAGCTCCTACAATGAGCAGTTCTTC. Its protein product is CASSMDRSSYNEQFF.

There are many counts of this clonotype. The rearrangement joins TRBV11-2 to TRBJ2-7, with D hard to call. The V end was cut by 0 bases, the J end by 7 bases, with 7 bases between. Germline CDR1 and CDR2: SGHAT and FQNNGV. This CDR3 is 12 amino acids long. CDR3 protein: CASSLESREQYF. The CDR3 nucleotides are TGTGCCAGCAGCTTAGAGAGTCGGGAGCAGTACTTC.

This clonotype was detected ten times or more. CDR3 region: CASSQMGQPQHF. The CDR3 nucleotides read TGTGCCAGCAGCCAAATGGGACAGCCCCAGCATTTT. The rearrangement uses TRBV3-1 and TRBJ1-5, with D hard to call. V dropped 2 bases and J dropped 7 bases, with 6 bases sitting between them. The CDR3 runs to 12 residues. CDR1 is LGHDT and CDR2 is YNNKEL in the germline V gene (reference sequence). Complete variable domain (other parts from reference TRBV3-1 and TRBJ1-5): DTAVSQTPKYLVTQMGNDKSIKCEQNLGHDTMYWYKQDSKKFLKIMFSYNNKELIINETVPNRFSPKSPDKAHLNLHINSLELGDSAVYFCASSQMGQPQHFGDGTRLSIL.

This CDR3 is CAWRGVGGTDTQYF. The CDR3 DNA reads TGTGCCTGGAGGGGAGTGGGGGGCACAGATACGCAGTATTTT. The V and J genes are TRBV30 and TRBJ2-3, with D perhaps given as TRBD1 or TRBD2 (5 bases each). CDR3 length: 14 amino acids. Germline lookup yields CDR1 GTSNPN and CDR2 SVGIG (reference sequence). Between the trimmed V and J ends, which lost 3 bases and 1 base, there was a span of 11 bases.

This clonotype occurred many times. The V call is TRBV20-1, the J call TRBJ1-2, with 10 bases aligning to TRBD1. Per the germline V gene, CDR1 is DFQATT and CDR2 is SNEGSKA (reference sequence). CDR3 length: 11 residues. V lost 6 bases, J lost 7 bases, and 2 bases stayed unmatched. The CDR3 loop is CSARTGGGYTF. The CDR3 nucleotides read TGCAGTGCACGGACAGGGGGTGGCTACACCTTC.

The table lists this clonotype with many counts. This chain connects TRBV2 to TRBJ1-5, with D unclear. The CDR3 totals 14 residues. Germline CDR1 is SNHLY and CDR2 is FYNNEI. Trimming left V 5 bases short and J 3 bases short, with 11 bases between. CDR3 region: CASSSTVDNQPQHF. Here the CDR3 DNA reads TGTGCCAGCAGTTCGACGGTAGACAATCAGCCCCAGCATTTT.

The rearrangement links TRBV11-2 to TRBJ2-2, with 9 bases aligning to TRBD1. Germline assignment: CDR1 SGHAT and CDR2 FQNNGV. The V and J ends lost 2 bases and 6 bases, in that order; junction bases with no gene match: 10. The CDR3 consists of 17 residues. CDR3 sequence (DNA): TGTGCCAGCAGCTTAATGAGCGGGACAGGGTTGTCCGGGGAGCTGTTTTTT. It specifies CASSLMSGTGLSGELFF. The complete variable domain, with remaining parts taken from reference TRBV11-2 and TRBJ2-2, reads EAGVAQSPRYKIIEKRQSVAFWCNPISGHATLYWYQQILGQGPKLLIQFQNNGVVDDSQLPKDRFSAERLKGVDSTLKIQPAKLEDSAVYLCASSLMSGTGLSGELFFGEGSRLTVL.

This clonotype was seen many times. The V and J genes are TRBV6-2 or TRBV6-3 and TRBJ1-5; no definite D call. The CDR3 is made up of 15 amino acids. CDR1 is MNHEY and CDR2 is SVGEGT in the germline V gene. Between the trimmed V and J ends, which lost 5 bases and 2 bases, there was a span of 13 bases. For the CDR3, the DNA is TGTGCCAGCAGTGAAGCTCGGGTCGGCAATCAGCCCCAGCATTTT. Protein product: CASSEARVGNQPQHF.

The J gene is TRBJ1-2, the V gene TRBV29-1; D perhaps matches TRBD1 (6 bases). The CDR3 covers 14 residues. Germline V CDR1 and CDR2: SQVTM, ANQGSEA. Between the trimmed V and J ends, which lost 3 bases and 4 bases, there was a span of 15 bases. CDR3 sequence: CSVDDRRRTYGYTF. The CDR3 DNA is TGCAGCGTTGATGACAGGAGGAGGACCTATGGCTACACCTTC.

This clonotype has only a few counts. The CDR3 coding sequence is TGTGCCAGCAGCTTTTGGACAGGACCTTACAATGAGCAGTTCTTC. It is translated as CASSFWTGPYNEQFF. This rearrangement joins TRBV7-9 to TRBJ2-1; TRBD1 aligns across 7 bases. V dropped 3 bases and J dropped 4; count of bases not matched to a gene: 6. Germline assignment: CDR1 SEHNR and CDR2 FQNEAQ (reference sequence). The CDR3 contains 15 residues.

This clonotype was counted once. This rearrangement joins TRBV20-1 to TRBJ2-1; the D is unclear. This CDR3 has 13 amino acids. V was trimmed by 3 bases and J by 0 bases, leaving 6 bases between them. Germline V gene lookup returns CDR1 DFQATT and CDR2 SNEGSKA (reference sequence). The DNA for the CDR3 is TGCAGTGCTAGCGTCAGCTCCTACAATGAGCAGTTCTTC. Its protein is CSASVSSYNEQFF.

This clonotype was recorded at least ten times. The rearrangement joins TRBV20-1 to TRBJ1-1; D perhaps matches TRBD1 (5 bases). V was clipped by 1 base and J by 4 bases, with 10 bases between them. Germline CDR1 DFQATT, CDR2 SNEGSKA (reference sequence). The CDR3 totals 13 residues. The CDR3: CSARGGGGTEAFF. The CDR3 DNA reads TGCAGTGCTAGAGGGGGGGGTGGCACTGAAGCTTTCTTT.

J is TRBJ2-3 and V is TRBV28; D unresolved. Germline V gives CDR1 MDHEN, CDR2 SYDVKM. The CDR3 sequence is 13 residues long. V was clipped by 3 bases and J by 4 bases, with 8 bases between them. The CDR3 here is CASSFRVPDTQYF. CDR3 nucleotide sequence: TGTGCCAGCAGTTTTCGGGTCCCAGATACGCAGTATTTT.

There are many counts of this clonotype. The rearrangement links TRBV12-3 or TRBV12-4 to TRBJ1-2, with D maybe TRBD1 (6 bases). The CDR3 runs to 16 residues. Trimming took 1 base from V and 4 from J, leaving 16 bases between them. In DNA, the CDR3 is TGTGCCAGCAGTTTAGTCCCCAGGGGTAATGGCTATGGCTACACCTTC. This translates into CASSLVPRGNGYGYTF.

This clonotype was detected many times. This rearrangement joins TRBV20-1 to TRBJ1-2, with 8 bases fitting TRBD1. Germline CDR1 is DFQATT and CDR2 is SNEGSKA (reference sequence). The CDR3 runs 13 residues. V was pared by 6 bases and J by 8 bases, with 11 bases of the junction left unmatched. CDR3 in amino acids: CSAAETGVAGYTF. Written as DNA, the CDR3 is TGCAGTGCCGCGGAGACAGGGGTAGCGGGCTACACCTTC.